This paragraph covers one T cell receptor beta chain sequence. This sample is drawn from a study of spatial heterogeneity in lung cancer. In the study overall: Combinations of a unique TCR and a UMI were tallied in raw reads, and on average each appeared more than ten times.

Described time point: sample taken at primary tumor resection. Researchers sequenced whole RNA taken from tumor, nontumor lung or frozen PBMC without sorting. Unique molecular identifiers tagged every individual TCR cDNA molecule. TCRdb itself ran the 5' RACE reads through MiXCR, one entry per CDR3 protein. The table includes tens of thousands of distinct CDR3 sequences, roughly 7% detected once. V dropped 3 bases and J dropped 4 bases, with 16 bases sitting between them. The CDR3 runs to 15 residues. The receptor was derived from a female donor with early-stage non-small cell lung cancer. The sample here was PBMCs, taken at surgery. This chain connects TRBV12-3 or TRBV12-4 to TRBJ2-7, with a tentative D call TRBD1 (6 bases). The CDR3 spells CASSFQGSSQYEQYF. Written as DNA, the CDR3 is TGTGCCAGCAGTTTCCAGGGGTCCTCACAATACGAGCAGTACTTC.